A single sample is the source of the 18 T cell receptor beta chains below, sequenced in a study of OX40 agonist ivuxolimab in advanced cancers. Sequencing used immunoSEQ multiplex PCR; TCRdb keeps in-frame clones, though not all of them. There are tens of thousands of clones in the sample; approximately 86% occur only once, and more than 25% lies in the top ten. The sequenced sample was CD4+ or CD8+ T cells sorted from blood, obtained in a trial of the OX40 agonist ivuxolimab. These receptors came from an adult with an advanced solid tumor such as melanoma, head and neck, liver or kidney cancer.

The chain couples TRBV5-3 to TRBJ1-2, with D possibly TRBD1 on 6 matching bases. TRBV5-3 belongs to the ORF category, with a function that is uncertain. The V end lost 4 bases, the J end lost 4 bases, and 17 bases lay between the germline ends. The CDR3 has 15 amino acids. For the CDR3, the DNA is TGTGCCAGAAGCGTCCCGGGACATCCTATCTATGGCTACACCTTC. As protein: CARSVPGHPIYGYTF.

J is TRBJ2-7 and V is TRBV5-1, with a possible D match to TRBD1 (7 bases). V shed 6 bases and J shed 7 bases, with 20 bases lying between them. The CDR3 length is 14 residues. From germline, CDR1 is SGHRS and CDR2 YFSETQ. The CDR3 spells CASTPGPGGLEQYF. The CDR3 coding sequence is TGCGCCAGCACCCCGGGACCAGGGGGGCTAGAGCAGTACTTC.

The chain is built from TRBV11-2 and TRBJ1-1; D uncertain. Trimming shortened V by 5 bases and J by 4 bases, and 11 bases separated the two germline ends. Per the germline V gene, CDR1 is SGHAT and CDR2 is FQNNGV. This CDR3 spans 13 amino acids. CDR3 sequence (DNA): TGTGCCAGCAGCCCCCAATCGCTCACTGAAGCTTTCTTT. This codes for CASSPQSLTEAFF.

CDR3 in DNA: TGTGCCAGCAGCACCGTATCCTACGAGCAGTACTTC. This sequence encodes CASSTVSYEQYF. This chain uses TRBV27 with TRBJ2-7, with no clear D. This CDR3 is 12 amino acids long. V lost 6 bases to trimming and J lost 1 base, with 7 bases between them. Germline V gene data show CDR1 as MNHEY and CDR2 as SMNVEV (reference sequence).

The chain recombines TRBV5-6 with TRBJ2-5; the D is unclear. Trimming pared 4 bases from V and 3 bases from J, leaving 16 bases between. Germline assignment: CDR1 SGHDT and CDR2 YYEEEE. This CDR3 comprises 15 residues. The CDR3 loop is CASSRQRTDKETQYF. As DNA, the CDR3 is TGTGCCAGCAGCCGCCAGCGAACAGACAAAGAGACCCAGTACTTC. Together with reference TRBV5-6 and TRBJ2-5, the CDR3 gives the full variable domain: DAGVTQSPTHLIKTRGQQVTLRCSPKSGHDTVSWYQQALGQGPQFIFQYYEEEERQRGNFPDRFSGHQFPNYSSELNVNALLLGDSALYLCASSRQRTDKETQYFGPGTRLLVL.

The rearrangement joins TRBV28 to TRBJ1-4, with no clear D. Trimming shortened V by 6 bases and J by 4 bases, and 9 bases separated the two germline ends. CDR1 and CDR2 from the germline V gene are MDHEN and SYDVKM. CDR3 length: 13 amino acids. The CDR3 DNA sequence: TGTGCCAGCAGCCGCGGGTATAATGAAAAACTGTTTTTT. It translates to CASSRGYNEKLFF.

Written as DNA, the CDR3 is TGTGCCAGCAGCGTAGTCGACGGAAGCTATGGCTACACCTTC. Translation: CASSVVDGSYGYTF. The V and J genes are TRBV9 and TRBJ1-2, with D unresolved. Trimming cost V 0 bases and J 4 bases, with 10 bases left between them. The CDR3 has 14 amino acids. In germline, CDR1 is SGDLS, CDR2 YYNGEE.

This clone was detected once. This rearrangement joins TRBV30 to TRBJ2-3; 14 bases fit TRBD2. The CDR3 is 19 amino acids. After removal of 0 bases from V and 4 bases from J, the junction contained 12 bases not matched to a gene. CDR1 is GTSNPN and CDR2 is SVGIG in the germline V gene (reference sequence). The CDR3 DNA is TGTGCCTGGAGTGTAATGAACTGGGGGACTAGCGGGGGCCCAGATACGCAGTATTTT. Translating it yields CAWSVMNWGTSGGPDTQYF. Full variable domain (remainder filled in from reference TRBV30 and TRBJ2-3): SQTIHQWPATLVQPVGSPLSLECTVEGTSNPNLYWYRQAAGRGLQLLFYSVGIGQISSEVPQNLSASRPQDRQFILSSKKLLLSDSGFYLCAWSVMNWGTSGGPDTQYFGPGTRLTVL.

This chain joins TRBV9 and TRBJ2-3; 7 nucleotides align to TRBD2. Trimming at V came to 0 bases and at J to 1 base, leaving 5 bases not matched to a gene. This CDR3 is built from 16 residues. Germline CDR1 SGDLS, CDR2 YYNGEE. CDR3 protein: CASSVGLTSGTDTQYF. CDR3 bases: TGTGCCAGCAGCGTAGGGTTAACTAGCGGCACAGATACGCAGTATTTT.

Notes on this clone: The junction shows a germline mismatch at one end, possibly a read error. The chain carries TRBV11-2 and TRBJ2-7, with 10 bases lining up with TRBD1. This CDR3 has 14 amino acids. The germline gives CDR1 SGHAT, CDR2 FQNNGV. This CDR3 is CASTLGQGAYEQYF. As DNA, the CDR3 is TGTGCCAGCACCTTAGGACAGGGGGCCTACGAGCAGTACTTC.

CDR3 in amino acids: CASSLAWDAAEAFF. The DNA of the CDR3 is TGTGCCAGCAGTTTAGCTTGGGACGCCGCTGAAGCTTTCTTT. V gene TRBV28 combines with J gene TRBJ1-1; D may be TRBD1 (5 bases). CDR1 and CDR2 (germline): MDHEN, SYDVKM. CDR3 length: 14 amino acids. Trimming shortened V by 2 bases and J by 6 bases, and 13 bases separated the two germline ends.

This chain connects TRBV29-1 to TRBJ2-1; D not certain. CDR1 and CDR2 (germline): SQVTM, ANQGSEA. Trimming took off 7 bases at V and 5 bases at J, with 9 bases between the two ends. The CDR3 totals 11 residues. CDR3 residues: CSEHRDNEQFF. The CDR3 bases are TGCAGCGAACACAGAGACAATGAGCAGTTCTTC.

J is TRBJ2-5 and V is TRBV18; 13 positions match TRBD2. The J call may be in error: the DNA end matches TRBJ2-7 better. Germline-derived CDR1 and CDR2 are KGHSH and LQKENI. This CDR3 region has 16 residues. CDR3 sequence (DNA): TGTGCCAGCTCAGGGACTAGCGGGAAGAGCCCCTACGAGCAGTACTTC. It specifies CASSGTSGKSPYEQYF.

The chain couples TRBV28 to TRBJ1-5; unclear D gene. The germline gives CDR1 MDHEN, CDR2 SYDVKM. The V end was cut by 5 bases, the J end by 1 base, with 6 bases between. The CDR3 contains 13 residues. The CDR3 loop is CASSLASNQPQHF. The CDR3 DNA reads TGTGCCAGCAGTCTGGCGAGCAATCAGCCCCAGCATTTT. Full variable domain (outside the CDR3, taken from reference TRBV28 and TRBJ1-5): DVKVTQSSRYLVKRTGEKVFLECVQDMDHENMFWYRQDPGLGLRLIYFSYDVKMKEKGDIPEGYSVSREKKERFSLILESASTNQTSMYLCASSLASNQPQHFGDGTRLSIL.

The V and J genes are TRBV13 and TRBJ2-1, with a possible D match to TRBD2 (6 bases). The CDR3 contains 13 residues. V lost 3 bases and J lost 9, with 12 bases in between. Per the germline V gene, CDR1 is PRHDT and CDR2 is FYEKMQ (reference sequence). CDR3: CASSLGGRPEQFF. The DNA of the CDR3 is TGTGCCAGCAGCTTGGGAGGCCGCCCTGAGCAGTTCTTC.

As DNA, the CDR3 is TGTGCCAGCAGTGAATGGGGTAGCCCTAACTATGGCTACACCTTC. Translation: CASSEWGSPNYGYTF. V gene TRBV2 combines with J gene TRBJ1-2; D gene ambiguous. The germline V gene has CDR1 SNHLY and CDR2 FYNNEI. V was pared by 2 bases and J by 0 bases, with 10 bases between. The CDR3 length is 15 residues. Together with reference TRBV2 and TRBJ1-2, the CDR3 gives the full variable domain: EPEVTQTPSHQVTQMGQEVILRCVPISNHLYFYWYRQILGQKVEFLVSFYNNEISEKSEIFDDQFSVERPDGSNFTLKIRSTKLEDSAMYFCASSEWGSPNYGYTFGSGTRLTVV.

The rearrangement links TRBV11-3 to TRBJ2-2; D call uncertain. CDR1 and CDR2 (germline): SGHNT, YENEEA. V lost 5 bases and J lost 5, with 15 bases in between. There are 15 residues in the CDR3. The CDR3: CASSTDPVWTGELFF. The DNA of the CDR3 is TGTGCCAGCAGCACCGACCCAGTTTGGACCGGGGAGCTGTTTTTT.

The V and J genes are TRBV27 and TRBJ1-1, with D hard to call. The V gene lost 5 bases and the J gene lost 4 bases, with 14 bases spanning the gap. In germline, CDR1 is MNHEY, CDR2 SMNVEV (reference sequence). The CDR3 length is 14 residues. The CDR3 bases are TGTGCCAGCAGTCCGTCGGGGAGAGGCACTGAAGCTTTCTTT. Translation gives CASSPSGRGTEAFF.